These 2 T cell receptor beta chains came from one sample sequenced in a study of breast tumors, draining lymph nodes, adjacent tissues. TCRdb reprocessed the multiplex PCR reads with MiXCR, giving one entry per CDR3 protein. The data show 14,000 or so distinct CDR3 sequences, roughly three fifths seen once. Sample: tumor-adjacent breast tissue. The source of these receptors is a female donor with breast cancer. Some clones in this sample may be carry-over from other donors' samples.

The V gene is TRBV7-2, the J gene TRBJ1-2; TRBD1 might be the D (5 bases). The CDR3 is made up of 12 amino acids. The germline gives CDR1 SGHTA, CDR2 FQGNSA. Trimming took 0 bases from V and 8 from J, leaving 7 bases between them. The CDR3 DNA is TGTGCCAGCAGCTTAGCGACAGAGGGCTACACCTTC. It translates to CASSLATEGYTF.

The V and J genes are TRBV29-1 and TRBJ1-2; the D gene is possibly TRBD1 (5 bases). V dropped 6 bases and J dropped 1 base, with 9 bases sitting between them. The CDR3 contains 12 residues. Looked up from germline, CDR1 is SQVTM and CDR2 is ANQGSEA. The CDR3 coding sequence is TGCAGCGTAACTGGGGGTAACTATGGCTACACCTTC. Its protein is CSVTGGNYGYTF.